This T cell receptor (beta chain) was documented in a study of T cells in localized non-small cell lung cancer. Study-wide results and caveats: Sequencing involved a lone tumor region, leaving heterogeneity possible. Uninvolved adjacent lung showed peak T cell clonality, exceeding tumor.

TCRdb's table, derived via immunoSEQ multiplex PCR, lists solely in-frame clones and lacks some. The table includes around 83,000 clones, about three quarters detected once. Points on this clone: Antigen unknown.

The germline CDR1 and CDR2 sequences are GTSNPN and SVGIG (reference sequence). The CDR3 is 12 amino acids. The V and J ends lost 5 bases and 5 bases respectively, with 10 bases between them. The clonotype was recovered from a man between 40 and 70 years old with stage II squamous cell lung carcinoma. The chain has TRBV30 and TRBJ1-3; TRBD1 might be the D (5 bases). The specimen was PBMCs, collected before any cancer treatment. In nucleotides, the CDR3 is TGTGCCTGGGGGGACGGCAGAAACACCATATATTTT. Protein: CAWGDGRNTIYF.